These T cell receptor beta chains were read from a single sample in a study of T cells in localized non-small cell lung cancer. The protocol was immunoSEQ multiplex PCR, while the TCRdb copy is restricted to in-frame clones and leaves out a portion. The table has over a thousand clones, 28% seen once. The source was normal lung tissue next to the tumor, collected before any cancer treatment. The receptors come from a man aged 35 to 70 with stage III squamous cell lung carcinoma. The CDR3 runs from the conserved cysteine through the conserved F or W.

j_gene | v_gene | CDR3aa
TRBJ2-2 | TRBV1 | CASSPRAHPYTGELFF
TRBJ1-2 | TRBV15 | CATSRDKVEYGYTF
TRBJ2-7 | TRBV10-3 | CAISEWGGQGTSREQYF
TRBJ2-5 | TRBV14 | CASSQTGTTGSQYF
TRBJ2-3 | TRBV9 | CASSLGLTGADTQYF
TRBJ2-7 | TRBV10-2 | CASSGTTGAEQYF
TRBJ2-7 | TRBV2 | CASTSTGGNEQYF
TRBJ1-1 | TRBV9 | CASSVSTVPSTEAFF
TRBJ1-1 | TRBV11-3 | CASCRIPPDNTEAFF
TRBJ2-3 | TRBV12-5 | CASGPGHSLEDTQYF